The rows below give T cell receptor beta chains drawn from one sample of a study of cytomegalovirus exposure and HLA in healthy donors. Produced via immunoSEQ multiplex PCR; TCRdb's table is partial and in-frame only. The sample yields 130,000 to 150,000 clones, about 75% seen once. The sample was PBMCs. These receptors were taken from a man between 18 and 29 years old in good health and CMV-seronegative. CDR3s include the opening cysteine and the closing phenylalanine or tryptophan. D genes are given only for firm matches. Rows give clone size only sometimes, using once, few, many, or a class for an expanded clone.

V gene	D gene	J gene	clone size	CDR3 DNA	CDR3 protein
TRBV9	TRBD1	TRBJ1-1	.	TGTGCCAGCAGCTTGGGACAGGGGGCTTGGACTGAAGCTTTCTTT	CASSLGQGAWTEAFF
TRBV7-9	.	TRBJ1-1	.	TGTGCCAGCAGCTTATATGCCGGGTCTAACACTGAAGCTTTCTTT	CASSLYAGSNTEAFF
TRBV4-1	.	TRBJ2-1	few	TGCGCCAGCAGCCAAGTGGGGGGTCGAACTTCGAATGAGCAGTTCTTC	CASSQVGGRTSNEQFF
TRBV5-8	TRBD1	TRBJ2-1	.	TGTGCCAGCAGCTTATGGACAGGGGGCATAGAAAATGAGCAGTTCTTC	CASSLWTGGIENEQFF
TRBV30	.	TRBJ1-1	.	TGTGCCTGGAGTCGTACAGTTGAAGCTTTCTTT	CAWSRTVEAFF
TRBV7-9	.	TRBJ1-2	few	TGTGCCAGCAGTAGAGAGGCTAACTATGGCTACACCTTC	CASSREANYGYTF
TRBV10-1	.	TRBJ2-7	.	TGCGCCAGCAACCAAATGGGGGGACAGCCGAAGGCCTACGAGCAGTACTTC	CASNQMGGQPKAYEQYF
TRBV5-1	.	TRBJ2-2	.	TGCGCCAGCAGCTCCAGACAGTCGCTCAACACCGGGGAGCTGTTTTTT	CASSSRQSLNTGELFF
TRBV7-3	.	TRBJ1-1	.	TGTGCCAGCAGCTTGCAGCCCGGGGTTGAAGCTTTCTTT	CASSLQPGVEAFF
TRBV7-2	TRBD1	TRBJ2-2	few	TGTGCCAGCAGCTTAGTGGCCTCGACAGGGGGCCCGGCCGGGGAGCTGTTTTTT	CASSLVASTGGPAGELFF
TRBV5-1	.	TRBJ1-5	.	TGCGCCAGCAGCTTCGAGGGGGAAGGCCAGCCCCAGCATTTT	CASSFEGEGQPQHF
TRBV5-8	TRBD1	TRBJ2-3	.	TGTGCCAGCAGCTTGCGTGGGACAGGCACAGATACGCAGTATTTT	CASSLRGTGTDTQYF
TRBV6-6	TRBD1	TRBJ2-5	.	TGTGCCAGCAGTTACCCGGGACAGGGACAAGTGGACCAGTACTTC	CASSYPGQGQVDQYF
TRBV28	.	TRBJ2-6	few	TGTGCCAGCAGTTTCGCGGGGACCTCTGGGGCCAACGTCCTGACTTTC	CASSFAGTSGANVLTF
TRBV2	.	TRBJ1-4	.	TGTGCCAGCAGTGATTGGCAGGGGAAAGAAAAACTGTTTTTT	CASSDWQGKEKLFF
TRBV28	.	TRBJ1-5	few	TGTGCCAGCAGTTTATTTGGGGGAGGGGGTCAGCCCCAGCATTTT	CASSLFGGGGQPQHF